The sequence of this TCR beta chain was determined in a study of cytomegalovirus exposure and HLA in healthy donors. The CDR3 has 15 residues. Per the germline V gene, CDR1 is SGHNT and CDR2 is YYREEE (reference sequence). Trimming cost V 5 bases and J 4 bases; bases outside gene matches: 10. Whole-study findings and limits: Rare sequences made up most TCRs, while some public TCRs were found in many donors.

Repertoires were generated with immunoSEQ multiplex PCR, while TCRdb's copy carries only in-frame clones and drops some. The table has a few hundred thousand clones, roughly 85% seen once. This clone was seen just once. As yet, its antigen is unknown. This chain links TRBV5-4 with TRBJ2-3, with 7 bases lining up with TRBD2. Sequencing was done on a sample of PBMCs. The TCR sequence derives from a woman younger than 35 in good health and CMV-seronegative. The CDR3 sequence: CASREVGGPSDTQYF. Written as DNA, the CDR3 is TGTGCCAGCAGAGAAGTGGGAGGGCCCTCAGATACGCAGTATTTT.